These T cell receptor beta chains were read from a single sample in a study of T cell responses to AZD1222 COVID-19 vaccine. Profiling relied on immunoSEQ multiplex PCR, and the TCRdb table lists in-frame clones only, not all of them. The sample lists some 180,000 clones; approximately 92% were seen once. The material sequenced was peripheral blood, taken 28 days after the second dose of the MenACWY control vaccine. These receptors all stem from an adult who received the MenACWY meningococcal vaccine as a control. CDR3s include the opening cysteine and the closing phenylalanine or tryptophan. The D gene is left open where the match is weak. For some rows the clone size is stated as once, few or many, or as a class when expanded; others skip it.

TGTGCCAGCAGCCAAGATTATGGGGGGCGGCTAGCAACTAATGAAAAACTGTTTTTT	CASSQDYGGRLATNEKLFF	TRBJ1-4	TRBV4-2	.	.
TGTGCCAGCAGTTACTCAACAATGAGATCTAACTATGGCTACACCTTC	CASSYSTMRSNYGYTF	TRBJ1-2	TRBV6-5	.	.
TGTGCCAGCAGCCAAGAAAAGGGGCGCTTTGGCTACACCTTC	CASSQEKGRFGYTF	TRBJ1-2	TRBV3-1/TRBV3-2	.	.
TGCAGCGTTGGACACCTATCCTACGAGCAGTACTTC	CSVGHLSYEQYF	TRBJ2-7	TRBV29-1	.	.
TGCGCCAGCAGCCATACAGGGCCGAACACTGAAGCTTTCTTT	CASSHTGPNTEAFF	TRBJ1-1	TRBV5-1	.	few
TGTGCCAGCAGCTTAACGGTGCGGGAGACAGATACGCAGTATTTT	CASSLTVRETDTQYF	TRBJ2-3	TRBV7-3	TRBD2	once
TGTGCCAGCAGGAAGAGAGGACTGGCTCCTAACGAGCAGTACTTC	CASRKRGLAPNEQYF	TRBJ2-7	TRBV28	.	.
TGTGCCAGCAGCCTTCCCGCCGGGACTAGCTGGTACGAGCAGTACTTC	CASSLPAGTSWYEQYF	TRBJ2-7	TRBV7-2	TRBD2	.
TGCGCCAGCAGCTTGGCCCCGGGGGTTTCGGACATTCAGTACTTC	CASSLAPGVSDIQYF	TRBJ2-4	TRBV5-1	.	.
TGTGCCAGCAGCCCCGATCGGAAAGCTTTCTTT	CASSPDRKAFF	TRBJ1-1	TRBV6-6	.	.
TGTGCCAGCAGTATAACAGGGACAGATACGCAGTATTTT	CASSITGTDTQYF	TRBJ2-3	TRBV28	.	.
TGTGCCAGCAGCCCCCGGTACACCGAAGCTTTCTTT	CASSPRYTEAFF	TRBJ1-1	TRBV5-8	.	.
TGTGCCAGCAGATCCTGGACTAGCGTCTACAATGAGCAGTTCTTC	CASRSWTSVYNEQFF	TRBJ2-1	TRBV28	TRBD2	.
TGTGCCAGCAGCTACTCCTACGAGCAGTACTTC	CASSYSYEQYF	TRBJ2-7	TRBV11-2	.	.
TGTGCCAGCAGTTTAATCCAGGGCACGGGCTCTTACGGCTACACCTTC	CASSLIQGTGSYGYTF	TRBJ1-2	TRBV27	.	.
TGTGCCTGGAGTGTGACGGGGGGACTCTCTGGAAACACCATATATTTT	CAWSVTGGLSGNTIYF	TRBJ1-3	TRBV30	.	.
TGTGCCAGCAGGCTTGAGAGGGACACTGAAGCTTTCTTT	CASRLERDTEAFF	TRBJ1-1	TRBV6-5	.	.
TGTGCCAGCTCACCACCCTCAGTCATCTATGGCTACACCTTC	CASSPPSVIYGYTF	TRBJ1-2	TRBV18	.	.
TGTGCCAGCAGCCCGGTAATACCGCCAAGGGAGCAGTACTTC	CASSPVIPPREQYF	TRBJ2-7	TRBV27	.	.
TGTGCCAGCAGCTTAAGTAGCGGGAGTTTCCGTGTCACAGATACGCAGTATTTT	CASSLSSGSFRVTDTQYF	TRBJ2-3	TRBV7-2	TRBD2	.
TGTGCCAGCAGCTTTGACAGGGGGTTGCCCCAGTACTTC	CASSFDRGLPQYF	TRBJ2-5	TRBV7-2	TRBD1	.
TGTGCCAGCAGTTCGGCCGACAGGCTCCTGTATCAGCCCCAGCATTTT	CASSSADRLLYQPQHF	TRBJ1-5	TRBV27	.	.
TGTGCCAGCAGTTACGGACCAGGGGTCGGCACCGGGGAGCTGTTTTTT	CASSYGPGVGTGELFF	TRBJ2-2	TRBV27	.	once
TGTGCCAGTAGTCCCTGGGCGGACTATGGCTACACCTTC	CASSPWADYGYTF	TRBJ1-2	TRBV19	.	.
TGTGCCTGGAGTGTGGGACTAGCGGTGGGGGAGCAGTACTTC	CAWSVGLAVGEQYF	TRBJ2-7	TRBV30	TRBD2	.
TGTGCCAGCAGGAGGGAGTTTGATGAGCAGTTCTTC	CASRREFDEQFF	TRBJ2-1	TRBV2	.	.
TGTGCCAGCAGTCCCCGGGGAGCAACTAATGAAAAACTGTTTTTT	CASSPRGATNEKLFF	TRBJ1-4	TRBV27	.	.
TGTGCCAGTAGTATGTTCCAGGGGGCGCGGAATGAGCAGTTCTTC	CASSMFQGARNEQFF	TRBJ2-1	TRBV19	TRBD1	.
TGTGCCAGCAGCCCTAAAGGAATGTGGCAGGGGGCTTACACCGGGGAGCTGTTTTTT	CASSPKGMWQGAYTGELFF	TRBJ2-2	TRBV7-2	TRBD1	.
TGTGCCAGCAGCAAAAGGGACAATGAAAAACTGTTTTTT	CASSKRDNEKLFF	TRBJ1-4	TRBV21-1	.	.
TGTGCCAGTAGTATCCTAGCGGGAGCGGGTGAGCAGTTCTTC	CASSILAGAGEQFF	TRBJ2-1	TRBV19	TRBD2	.
TGTGCCAGCAGCAAAGCAGGGGCGGGGGCTTTCTTT	CASSKAGAGAFF	TRBJ1-1	TRBV21-1	.	.
TGTGCCAGCAGCTTCCCCTCGGGGCCCCAGCATTTT	CASSFPSGPQHF	TRBJ1-5	TRBV7-2	.	.
TGTGCCAGCAGCCAAGCGGTTCGGCAGCGGGAGTACACCGGGGAGCTGTTTTTT	CASSQAVRQREYTGELFF	TRBJ2-2	TRBV14	TRBD2	.
TGTGCCAGCAGTTCCAGGGGTCCCTATTCCTCGAACACTGAAGCTTTCTTT	CASSSRGPYSSNTEAFF	TRBJ1-1	TRBV27	.	.
TGTGCCAGCAGCTTATCCGGAGCGGGGGCCTACAATGAGCAGTTCTTC	CASSLSGAGAYNEQFF	TRBJ2-1	TRBV7-9	TRBD2	.
TGTGCCAGCAGCCAAGCGGGTCGAGGAAACACCATATATTTT	CASSQAGRGNTIYF	TRBJ1-3	TRBV14	.	.
TGTGCCAGCTCAGGGACAGACTATGGCTACACCTTC	CASSGTDYGYTF	TRBJ1-2	TRBV28	TRBD1	.
TGTGCCAGCTCACCACGTACTGGGAACACTGAAGCTTTCTTT	CASSPRTGNTEAFF	TRBJ1-1	TRBV18	.	.
TGTGCCAGCAGCAAAGGACAGGAAGGGTATAGCAATCAGCCCCAGCATTTT	CASSKGQEGYSNQPQHF	TRBJ1-5	TRBV21-1	.	.
TGCGCCAGCAGTGAGCGGGGCTTAGCGGGAGGGAAGACCTACGAGCAGTACTTC	CASSERGLAGGKTYEQYF	TRBJ2-7	TRBV10-2	TRBD2	.